This T cell receptor beta chain was identified in a study of blood T cell repertoires in COVID-19. Study-level background: Donors in the United States, Italy and Spain gave samples during acute or convalescent COVID-19. T cells, B-cell-depleted T cells, or PBMCs supplied cDNA or gDNA.

Methods used by the authors: Reference gene primer amplification in the assay estimated nucleated cell counts. The method was immunoSEQ multiplex PCR; TCRdb's version includes in-frame clones alone and lacks a portion of them. V and J calls and clone size are given by that table; D and trimming were obtained from the DNA. The sample records roughly 77,000 clones, roughly 78% being singletons. Looked up from germline, CDR1 is MNHEY and CDR2 is SVGAGI. V shed 3 bases and J 6 bases; nucleotides not matched to a gene: 7. CDR3 length: 16 amino acids. This chain uses TRBV6-5 with TRBJ2-1; 11 bases are a match to TRBD2. This clonotype was obtained from an older woman with acute or convalescent COVID-19. Sequenced: peripheral blood. The chain's CDR3 is CASSYSIAGGGNEQFF. As DNA, the CDR3 is TGTGCCAGCAGTTATAGTATAGCGGGGGGGGGCAATGAGCAGTTCTTC.